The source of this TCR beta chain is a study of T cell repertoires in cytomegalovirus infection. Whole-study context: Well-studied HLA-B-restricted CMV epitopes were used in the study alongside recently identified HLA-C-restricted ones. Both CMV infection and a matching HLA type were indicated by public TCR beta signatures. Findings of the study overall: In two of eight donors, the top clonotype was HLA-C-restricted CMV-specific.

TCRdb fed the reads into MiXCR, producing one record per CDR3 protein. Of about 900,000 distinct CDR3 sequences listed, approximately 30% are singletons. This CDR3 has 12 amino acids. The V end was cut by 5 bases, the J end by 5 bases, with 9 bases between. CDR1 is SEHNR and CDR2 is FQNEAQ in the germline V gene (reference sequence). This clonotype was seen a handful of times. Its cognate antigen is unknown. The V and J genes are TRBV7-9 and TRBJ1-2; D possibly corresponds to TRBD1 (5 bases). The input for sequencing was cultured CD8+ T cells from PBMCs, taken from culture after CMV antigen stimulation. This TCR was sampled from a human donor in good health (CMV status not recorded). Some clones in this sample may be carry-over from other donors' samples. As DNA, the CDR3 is TGTGCCAGCAGCCCACAGGATTATGGCTACACCTTC. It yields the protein CASSPQDYGYTF.